What follows are 8 T cell receptor beta chains derived from one specimen sequenced in a study of shared clonotypes between healthy human individuals. Only in-frame clones appear in the TCRdb table, and some are missing; sequencing was by immunoSEQ multiplex PCR. The sample includes a few million clones, around 95% of them seen just once. Sequencing used naive CD4+ T cells sorted from blood. Subset reported: CD45RA+ positively selected. These receptors were obtained from a young man in good health.

The rearrangement joins TRBV6-1 to TRBJ2-7; 7 bases are shared with TRBD2. Trimming removed 1 base from V and 2 bases from J; junction bases left unmatched: 5. Germline V CDR1 and CDR2: MNHNS, SASEGT. The CDR3 runs 15 residues. CDR3 residues: CASSEGGGIPYEQYF. In DNA, the CDR3 is TGTGCCAGCAGTGAAGGGGGGGGAATTCCCTACGAGCAGTACTTC.

In its sample, this clone was seen once. The chain links TRBV9 to TRBJ1-1; no firm D call. The CDR3 sequence is 11 residues long. The germline V gene has CDR1 SGDLS and CDR2 YYNGEE. V shed 5 bases and J shed 6 bases, with 8 bases lying between them. CDR3 region: CASSRVSEAFF. CDR3 DNA: TGTGCCAGCAGTCGGGTCTCTGAAGCTTTCTTT.

The chain combines TRBV2 with TRBJ2-1; no clear D. The germline V gene encodes CDR1 SNHLY and CDR2 FYNNEI. The CDR3 loop spans 14 amino acids. V lost 7 bases and J lost 8, with 18 bases in between. The CDR3: CASKAAWRLDEQFF. CDR3 nucleotides: TGTGCCAGCAAGGCGGCGTGGCGGCTAGATGAGCAGTTCTTC.

The chain couples TRBV27 to TRBJ2-7; 7 nucleotides match TRBD1. V was clipped by 6 bases and J by 2 bases; unmatched bases: 16. The germline V gene encodes CDR1 MNHEY and CDR2 SMNVEV (reference sequence). The CDR3 is 17 amino acids. The CDR3 region is CASSLNPIGTATYEQYF. CDR3 nucleotides: TGTGCCAGCAGCCTGAATCCAATCGGGACAGCCACCTACGAGCAGTACTTC.

As concerns this clone: Within the sample, other DNA sequences also encode this same CDR3. J is TRBJ2-5 and V is TRBV6-5; D might be TRBD2 (6 bases). CDR1 is MNHEY, CDR2 SVGAGI, per germline. Trimming removed 6 bases at V and 5 bases at J, with 10 bases between. The CDR3 covers 12 residues. The CDR3 DNA reads TGTGCCAGCAGCCGCGGAGGGGAGACCCAGTACTTC. This sequence encodes CASSRGGETQYF.

The count of this clone is one. Other DNA variants within this sample encode the same CDR3. V gene TRBV6-5 combines with J gene TRBJ1-2; D perhaps matches TRBD1 (5 bases). CDR1 and CDR2 (germline): MNHEY, SVGAGI. The CDR3 has 13 residues. V lost 6 bases and J 4 bases, leaving 12 bases between the germline ends. Here the CDR3 DNA reads TGTGCCAGCAGCAGGGTGCCAAGCTATGGCTACACCTTC. The encoded protein is CASSRVPSYGYTF.

This clone was counted only a few times. The chain carries TRBV28 and TRBJ2-7; 8 nucleotides match TRBD2. CDR1 is MDHEN, CDR2 SYDVKM, per germline. The CDR3 contains 15 residues. The J segment lost 0 bases and the V segment lost 2 bases, leaving 3 bases of the junction unmatched. CDR3 DNA: TGTGCCAGCAGTTTAGAGCGGGGGTCCTCCTACGAGCAGTACTTC. It encodes CASSLERGSSYEQYF.

The V and J genes are TRBV29-1 and TRBJ2-7; perhaps TRBD2 as D (7 bases). This CDR3 is 15 amino acids long. V lost 5 bases and J lost 6, with 23 bases in between. Per germline, CDR1 SQVTM and CDR2 ANQGSEA. The CDR3 bases are TGCAGCGTTTCCCTGGACAGCCGGGGGGTAACCGAGCAGTACTTC. This gives the protein CSVSLDSRGVTEQYF.